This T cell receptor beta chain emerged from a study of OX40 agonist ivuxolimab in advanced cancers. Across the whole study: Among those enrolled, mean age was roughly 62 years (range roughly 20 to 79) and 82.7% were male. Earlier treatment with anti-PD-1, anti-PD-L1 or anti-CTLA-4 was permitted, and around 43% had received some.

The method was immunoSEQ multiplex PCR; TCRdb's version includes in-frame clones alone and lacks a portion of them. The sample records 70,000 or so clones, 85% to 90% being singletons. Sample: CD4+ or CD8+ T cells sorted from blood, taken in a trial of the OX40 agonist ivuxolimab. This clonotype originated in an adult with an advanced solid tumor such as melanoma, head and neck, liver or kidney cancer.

The CDR3 protein is CASSGWWGGEQYF. The CDR3 bases are TGTGCCAGCAGTGGCTGGTGGGGCGGCGAGCAGTACTTC. The genes are TRBV27 and TRBJ2-7; D possibly corresponds to TRBD1 (5 bases). This CDR3 is 13 amino acids long. The V gene lost 5 bases and the J gene lost 6 bases, with 14 bases spanning the gap. Germline V gene lookup returns CDR1 MNHEY and CDR2 SMNVEV (reference sequence).